This T cell receptor beta chain was observed in a study of regulatory T cells in long-lasting Graves disease. Investigators prepared the TCR beta libraries by applying iRepertoire HTBI primers and Arm-PCR of CDR3 regions. Using its own MiXCR run on the multiplex PCR reads, TCRdb lists one record per CDR3 protein. The repertoire holds approximately 360,000 distinct CDR3 sequences, with roughly 24% as singletons. This clonotype was recorded at least ten times. V was pared by 7 bases and J by 4 bases, with 7 bases of the junction left unmatched. The germline V gene has CDR1 SGHVS and CDR2 FQNEAQ. There are 14 residues in the CDR3. Noted time point: persistent/refractory GD, antithyroid drugs over 5 years with positive TRAb. Researchers made the TCR library from RNA that was extracted from PBMCs.

The TCR sequence derives from a woman aged 40 to 49 with Graves disease. This chain links TRBV7-8 with TRBJ2-7, with 10 bases fitting TRBD2. The material sequenced was peripheral blood mononuclear cells (PBMCs), taken when the disease was refractory, from a patient treated with antithyroid drugs. The DNA for the CDR3 is TGTGCCAGCAAAACGGCTAGCGGGAGTTACGAGCAGTACTTC. It specifies CASKTASGSYEQYF.